This T cell receptor (beta chain) was recorded in a study of T cells in Graves' hyperthyroidism and ophthalmopathy. TCR beta CDR3 regions were amplified from RNA transcripts. An initial round of RT-PCR targeting the TCR CDR3 relied on the HTBI primer set. TCRdb fed the multiplex PCR reads into MiXCR, producing one record per CDR3 protein. The sample contains around 600,000 distinct CDR3 sequences, over 12% of which appear only once. General study points: Ophthalmopathy was separated from stable hyperthyroidism by a 13 V-J model. Among thyroid clonotypes expanded above 0.001, most also appeared in blood. The model identified upcoming ophthalmopathy a median about 6.5 months ahead of onset.

Germline CDR1 SGHNT, CDR2 YYREEE (reference sequence). The CDR3 runs 11 residues. V shed 7 bases and J shed 5 bases, with 6 bases lying between them. The diagnostic basis comprised clinical symptoms, serum thyroxine and TRAb, thyroid ultrasound and orbital computed tomography. Turning to this clonotype: The antigen is not known.

The TCR comes from a woman younger than 35 with Graves' ophthalmopathy. The sample consisted of blood. The chain joins TRBV5-4 to TRBJ2-2; D unresolved. The CDR3 nucleotides read TGTGCCAGCGGAAAAACCGGGGAGCTGTTTTTT. It codes for CASGKTGELFF.